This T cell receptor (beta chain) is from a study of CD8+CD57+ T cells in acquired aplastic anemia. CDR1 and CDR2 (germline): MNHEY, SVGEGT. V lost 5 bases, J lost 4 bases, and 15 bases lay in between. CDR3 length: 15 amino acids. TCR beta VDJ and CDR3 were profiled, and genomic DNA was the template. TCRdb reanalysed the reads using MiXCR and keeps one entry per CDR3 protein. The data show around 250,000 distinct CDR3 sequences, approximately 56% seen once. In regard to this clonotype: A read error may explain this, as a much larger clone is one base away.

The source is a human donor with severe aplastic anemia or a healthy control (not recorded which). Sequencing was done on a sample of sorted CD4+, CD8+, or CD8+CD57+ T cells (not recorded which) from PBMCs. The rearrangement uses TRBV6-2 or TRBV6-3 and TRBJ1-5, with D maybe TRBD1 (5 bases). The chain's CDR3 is CASSLRSGPNQPQHF. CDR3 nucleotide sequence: TGTGCCAGCAGTCTACGTTCAGGGCCGAATCAGCCCCAGCATTTT.